A selection of T cell receptor beta chains follows, all from one sample in a study of T-cell memory formation after mild COVID-19. TCRdb re-derived calls from the 5' RACE reads in MiXCR, one entry per CDR3 protein. The profile shows 300,000 to 400,000 distinct CDR3 sequences, 10% to 15% of them singletons. The sample taken for sequencing was PBMCs or a T cell subset sorted from them (not recorded which). These TCRs come from a man aged 18-30 years who had mild COVID-19 (a few samples of this study predate the infection). Cell type and time point are not known. Each CDR3 is given with its conserved first and last residue. The D gene is left open where the match is weak. Clone size is stated in some rows and not others, as once, few, many or a class when expanded.

j_call,clone_size,v_call,d_call,cdr3_aa,cdr3_nt
TRBJ1-5,few,TRBV27,NA,CASSSHGYSNQPQHF,TGTGCCAGCAGTTCACATGGGTATAGCAATCAGCCCCAGCATTTT
TRBJ2-7,few,TRBV4-3,NA,CASSQGLAGYEQYF,TGCGCCAGCAGCCAAGGGCTTGCGGGCTACGAGCAGTACTTC
TRBJ1-4,NA,TRBV28,NA,CASSTTGIQGGENEKLFF,TGTGCCAGCAGTACAACCGGTATCCAGGGAGGGGAAAATGAAAAACTGTTTTTT
TRBJ2-6,NA,TRBV27,TRBD1,CASSPDRGRLSGANVLTF,TGTGCCAGCAGCCCGGACAGGGGGCGACTCTCTGGGGCCAACGTCCTGACTTTC
TRBJ2-3,few,TRBV29-1,NA,CSVAGGRGNIETDTQYF,TGCAGCGTTGCCGGTGGACGGGGGAATATTGAAACAGATACGCAGTATTTT
TRBJ1-3,NA,TRBV18,NA,CASSPRTNSGNTIYF,TGTGCCAGCTCACCAAGGACGAACTCTGGAAACACCATATATTTT
TRBJ2-1,NA,TRBV10-3,TRBD1,CAISPRGQDYEQFF,TGTGCCATCAGTCCAAGGGGGCAAGACTATGAGCAGTTCTTC
TRBJ1-2,many,TRBV7-2,NA,CASSLAGSGGYTF,TGTGCCAGCAGCTTAGCAGGGTCGGGTGGCTACACCTTC
TRBJ2-7,many,TRBV18,NA,CASSGRGAPSYEQYF,TGTGCCAGCTCAGGTCGGGGGGCGCCGAGCTACGAGCAGTACTTC
TRBJ2-3,few,TRBV4-3,NA,CASSHLRGTDTQYF,TGCGCCAGCAGCCACCTCCGCGGCACAGATACGCAGTATTTT
TRBJ1-2,NA,TRBV18,NA,CASSPSTGHLYGYTF,TGTGCCAGCTCACCATCCACAGGGCACTTGTATGGCTACACCTTC
TRBJ2-1,few,TRBV5-1,TRBD2,CASSPEGTSGGQFF,TGCGCCAGCAGTCCCGAAGGGACTAGCGGGGGGCAGTTCTTC
TRBJ1-1,few,TRBV5-1,TRBD1,CASSIRGGAGTEAFF,TGCGCCAGCAGCATACGAGGGGGCGCAGGCACTGAAGCTTTCTTT
TRBJ2-7,NA,TRBV28,NA,CASSLDYLTYEQYF,TGTGCCAGCAGTTTAGACTACCTTACCTACGAGCAGTACTTC
TRBJ2-5,NA,TRBV14,TRBD2,CASSPLGLAGQNQYF,TGTGCCAGCAGCCCACTTGGACTAGCAGGACAGAACCAGTACTTC
TRBJ1-1,NA,TRBV7-9,NA,CASSLDREDTEAFF,TGTGCCAGCAGCTTAGACAGGGAAGACACTGAAGCTTTCTTT
TRBJ1-5,few,TRBV12-3/TRBV12-4,NA,CASRFEFQPQHF,TGTGCCAGCAGATTCGAATTCCAGCCCCAGCATTTT
TRBJ1-6,few,TRBV20-1,NA,CSARGVGDSYNSPLHF,TGCAGTGCTAGAGGGGTAGGAGACTCCTATAATTCACCCCTCCACTTT
TRBJ2-1,many,TRBV29-1,NA,CSVRTESSYNEQFF,TGCAGCGTCAGGACAGAGAGCTCCTACAATGAGCAGTTCTTC
TRBJ2-1,NA,TRBV4-2,NA,CASSQFFSDSSYYNEQFF,TGTGCCAGCAGCCAATTTTTTTCCGACTCTTCGTACTACAATGAGCAGTTCTTC
TRBJ2-1,NA,TRBV2,NA,CASSDTEQFF,TGTGCCAGCAGTGATACTGAGCAGTTCTTC
TRBJ1-5,many,TRBV24-1,NA,CATSDFGDQPQHF,TGTGCCACCAGTGATTTTGGAGATCAGCCCCAGCATTTT
TRBJ2-2,many,TRBV6-6,NA,CASSYRDGNTGELFF,TGTGCCAGCAGTTACCGGGACGGGAACACCGGGGAGCTGTTTTTT
TRBJ1-1,NA,TRBV7-3,NA,CASSPDQSNTEAFF,TGTGCCAGCAGCCCGGACCAATCGAACACTGAAGCTTTCTTT
TRBJ2-1,many,TRBV7-2,TRBD2,CASSLGLAGVNEQFF,TGTGCCAGCAGCTTGGGACTAGCGGGGGTTAATGAGCAGTTCTTC
TRBJ2-5,few,TRBV29-1,NA,CSEKRGWETQYF,TGCAGCGAGAAGAGGGGTTGGGAGACCCAGTACTTC
TRBJ2-2,few,TRBV11-2,TRBD2,CASIPRGGAGELFF,TGTGCCAGCATCCCACGCGGGGGGGCCGGGGAGCTGTTTTTT
TRBJ1-2,NA,TRBV28,NA,CASSLRGGTSIGYGYTF,TGTGCCAGCAGTTTAAGAGGAGGGACGTCGATCGGCTATGGCTACACCTTC
TRBJ1-2,few,TRBV12-3/TRBV12-4,NA,CASSFRGPGPNYGYTF,TGTGCCAGCAGTTTCCGAGGTCCGGGACCTAACTATGGCTACACCTTC
TRBJ1-1,NA,TRBV10-3,NA,CAISEGWGLSGNTEAFF,TGTGCCATCAGTGAGGGATGGGGGCTCTCCGGGAACACTGAAGCTTTCTTT
TRBJ1-3,NA,TRBV4-1,NA,CASSLGISGNTIYF,TGCGCCAGCAGCCTAGGGATATCTGGAAACACCATATATTTT
TRBJ2-3,few,TRBV6-2/TRBV6-3,TRBD2,CASLAGGTDTQYF,TGTGCCAGCCTAGCGGGGGGCACAGATACGCAGTATTTT
TRBJ2-3,few,TRBV4-1,NA,CASSPTGRDTQYF,TGCGCCAGCAGCCCCACGGGGCGGGATACGCAGTATTTT
TRBJ1-2,NA,TRBV14,NA,CASSQGANYGYTF,TGTGCCAGCAGCCAAGGGGCTAACTATGGCTACACCTTC
TRBJ2-3,NA,TRBV20-1,TRBD2,CSARTSGGPGSTDTQYF,TGCAGTGCTAGGACTAGCGGGGGCCCTGGGAGCACAGATACGCAGTATTTT
TRBJ1-5,NA,TRBV2,NA,CATSFGVGNQPQHF,TGTGCCACCTCGTTCGGGGTCGGCAATCAGCCCCAGCATTTT
TRBJ2-2,few,TRBV6-5,NA,CASSYSPRGDTGELFF,TGTGCCAGCAGTTACTCCCCCCGGGGTGACACCGGGGAGCTGTTTTTT
TRBJ2-1,many,TRBV5-1,TRBD1,CASTATGGEDEQFF,TGCGCCAGCACTGCGACAGGGGGCGAAGATGAGCAGTTCTTC
TRBJ1-2,few,TRBV4-1,NA,CASSPSRNILYGYTF,TGCGCCAGCAGCCCATCCCGGAATATTCTCTATGGCTACACCTTC
TRBJ1-6,NA,TRBV12-3/TRBV12-4,NA,CASKKGGSSYNSPLHF,TGTGCCAGCAAGAAGGGGGGGAGCTCCTATAATTCACCCCTCCACTTT
TRBJ2-5,NA,TRBV5-1,TRBD1,CASSSGTGAKETQYF,TGCGCCAGCAGCTCCGGGACAGGCGCAAAAGAGACCCAGTACTTC
TRBJ1-5,NA,TRBV7-9,NA,CASSPTDVNQPQHF,TGTGCCAGCAGCCCGACAGACGTCAATCAGCCCCAGCATTTT
TRBJ2-3,NA,TRBV12-3/TRBV12-4,TRBD1,CASSGDSRTDTQYF,TGTGCCAGCAGTGGGGACAGCCGCACAGATACGCAGTATTTT
TRBJ2-4,many,TRBV10-3,TRBD1,CAISTTGGGNIQYF,TGTGCCATCAGCACGACAGGGGGGGGAAACATTCAGTACTTC
TRBJ2-1,few,TRBV12-3/TRBV12-4,NA,CASSLVGQGMNEQFF,TGTGCCAGCAGTTTAGTCGGCCAGGGTATGAATGAGCAGTTCTTC
TRBJ1-6,NA,TRBV11-2,NA,CASRSRQVTSSSPLHF,TGTGCCAGCAGATCAAGACAGGTCACGTCTAGTTCACCCCTCCACTTT
TRBJ2-2,few,TRBV10-3,NA,CATRQAVTGELFF,TGTGCCACCCGACAGGCGGTCACCGGGGAGCTGTTTTTT
TRBJ1-4,NA,TRBV19,TRBD1,CASSRSDRENEKLFF,TGTGCCAGTAGTCGCAGCGACAGGGAGAATGAAAAACTGTTTTTT